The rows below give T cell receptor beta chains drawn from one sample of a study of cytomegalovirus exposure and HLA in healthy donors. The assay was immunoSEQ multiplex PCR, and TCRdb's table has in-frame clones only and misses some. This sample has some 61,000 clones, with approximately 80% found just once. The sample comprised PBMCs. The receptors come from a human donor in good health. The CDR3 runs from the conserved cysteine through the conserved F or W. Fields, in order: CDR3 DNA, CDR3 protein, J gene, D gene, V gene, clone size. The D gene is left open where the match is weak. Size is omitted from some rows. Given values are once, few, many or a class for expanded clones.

TGTGCCAGCAGCCCACGGGACAATGAGCAGTTCTTC,CASSPRDNEQFF,TRBJ2-1,-,TRBV7-9,-
TGTGCCGTGCGGGGGGACTTTAACTATGGCTACACCTTC,CAVRGDFNYGYTF,TRBJ1-2,-,TRBV19,-
TGTGCCAGCAGCTTGGGACAGCTGAGCTCCTATAATTCACCCCTCCACTTT,CASSLGQLSSYNSPLHF,TRBJ1-6,-,TRBV5-6,-
TGTGCCAGCAGTATGACAGGACCCCTGGGTGGCTACACCTTC,CASSMTGPLGGYTF,TRBJ1-2,-,TRBV2,once
TGTGCCAGCAGCCTAGGGACAGGGGGCTTGAGGGAGCTGTTTTTT,CASSLGTGGLRELFF,TRBJ2-2,TRBD1,TRBV7-2,-
TGTGCCAGCAGCCGATTCCTGGGCCCCGGCGGCTACACCTTC,CASSRFLGPGGYTF,TRBJ1-2,-,TRBV6-5,-
TGTGCCAGCGGGGGGACGCCCCGAGCCAAAAACATTCAGTACTTC,CASGGTPRAKNIQYF,TRBJ2-4,-,TRBV2,-
TGTGCCAGCAGCTTAGCATCTAATCGAGCTCCTGGAAACACCATATATTTT,CASSLASNRAPGNTIYF,TRBJ1-3,-,TRBV11-2,few
TGTGCCAGCAGCTTGGACATCCTAGGCACCGGGGAGCTGTTTTTT,CASSLDILGTGELFF,TRBJ2-2,-,TRBV5-4,-
TGTGCCAGTAGTCCCAACGGGGGGTGGAGGAACACTGAAGCTTTCTTT,CASSPNGGWRNTEAFF,TRBJ1-1,-,TRBV19,few
TGTGCCAGCTCACCACTGAGGGGGCGCGCGGAGACAGATACGCAGTATTTT,CASSPLRGRAETDTQYF,TRBJ2-3,TRBD1,TRBV18,-
TGTGCCAGCAGTTTAAGGGGATTTGAGGAAGCTTTCTTT,CASSLRGFEEAFF,TRBJ1-1,-,TRBV27,-
TGCAGCGGCCGACAGGGGACTAATGAAAAACTGTTTTTT,CSGRQGTNEKLFF,TRBJ1-4,TRBD1,TRBV29-1,-
TGTGCCAGCAGCTCCGACAGGGACAATCAGCCCCAGCATTTT,CASSSDRDNQPQHF,TRBJ1-5,TRBD1,TRBV5-4,-
TGTGCCAGCAGCTTGCGGGCAGGGTACGTCACTGAAGCTTTCTTT,CASSLRAGYVTEAFF,TRBJ1-1,-,TRBV5-6,-
TGCGCCAGCAGCTTCGGGAGGCGACAGGGGTATAATGGCTACACCTTC,CASSFGRRQGYNGYTF,TRBJ1-2,TRBD1,TRBV5-1,once
TGTGCCACCATCCCAGCGGGGACAGATACGCAGTATTTT,CATIPAGTDTQYF,TRBJ2-3,TRBD2,TRBV6-5,-
TGCGCCAGCAGCTCCCCACCCGCGGGGGGGCCTGGTGAGCAGTTCTTC,CASSSPPAGGPGEQFF,TRBJ2-1,TRBD2,TRBV5-1,-
TGTGCCAGCAGCACTCAGACAGGGTCCACCGGGGAGCTGTTTTTT,CASSTQTGSTGELFF,TRBJ2-2,TRBD1,TRBV2,-
TGTGCCATCAGTGAGTCGGGGGGTAGAGAAGCTTTCTTT,CAISESGGREAFF,TRBJ1-1,-,TRBV10-3,-
TGTGCCAGCAAAACGACAGGGAGCTCCTACGAGCAGTACTTC,CASKTTGSSYEQYF,TRBJ2-7,TRBD1,TRBV6-5,-
TGTGCCAGCAGGGGGACAGGGTTAGAGACCCAGTACTTC,CASRGTGLETQYF,TRBJ2-5,TRBD1,TRBV6-1,-
TGTGCCAGCAGTGACAGGGGTCGTCGCGAGCAGTACTTC,CASSDRGRREQYF,TRBJ2-7,-,TRBV2,-
TGTGCCAGCAGCTTAGCGCGGGCTACCGGGGAGCTGTTTTTT,CASSLARATGELFF,TRBJ2-2,-,TRBV7-2,-
TGTGCCAGCAAGCAGGGACAGCCTGCCGCTTTCTTT,CASKQGQPAAFF,TRBJ1-1,TRBD1,TRBV2,-
TGCGCCAGCAGTCTCGGACAGGGGTATGGCTACACCTTC,CASSLGQGYGYTF,TRBJ1-2,TRBD1,TRBV10-1,few
TGTGCCAGCAGCTCCGGACAGGGGGATTATGAGACCCAGTACTTC,CASSSGQGDYETQYF,TRBJ2-5,TRBD1,TRBV7-2,-
TGTGCTAGTGGTCAAGATGTACAGGGGGACTATGGCTACACCTTC,CASGQDVQGDYGYTF,TRBJ1-2,TRBD1,TRBV12-5,-
TGTGCCAGCAGCGTAGGGGCAGGGTCTAATGAAAAACTGTTTTTT,CASSVGAGSNEKLFF,TRBJ1-4,-,TRBV9,-
TGTGCCAGTAGCGAGAAGGGGTATGGCTACACCTTC,CASSEKGYGYTF,TRBJ1-2,-,TRBV19,-
TGCGCCAGCATTACAGGGTTATCCGGGGAGCTGTTTTTT,CASITGLSGELFF,TRBJ2-2,-,TRBV10-2,-
TGCGCCAGCTCGAGGGAAACCACCGGGGAGCTGTTTTTT,CASSRETTGELFF,TRBJ2-2,-,TRBV10-1,-
TGCGCCAGCAGCCCTAGCGGGGGCGGTACAGATACGCAGTATTTT,CASSPSGGGTDTQYF,TRBJ2-3,TRBD2,TRBV4-1,-
TGTGCCAGCAGTGAAGTAGGGGGAAGCACTGAAGCTTTCTTT,CASSEVGGSTEAFF,TRBJ1-1,-,TRBV6-5,-
TGCGCCAGCAGCCCTAAAAGTAGCGGGCATAACTACGAGCAGTACTTC,CASSPKSSGHNYEQYF,TRBJ2-7,TRBD2,TRBV5-1,once
TGTGCCAGTAGTTCAGGGTGGGCGAGCAATCAGCCCCAGCATTTT,CASSSGWASNQPQHF,TRBJ1-5,-,TRBV19,few
TGTGCCAGGGACATCAGATACCAGCCCCAGCATTTT,CARDIRYQPQHF,TRBJ1-5,-,TRBV7-7,-
TGTGCCAGCAGCTTTGGGGCCTTGGGAGATACGCAGTATTTT,CASSFGALGDTQYF,TRBJ2-3,-,TRBV7-3,-
TGTGCCAGTGTCGAATTGGAAGGGGTCGGAGGCTACACCTTC,CASVELEGVGGYTF,TRBJ1-2,-,TRBV7-9,-
TGTGCCAGTAGTCCCCAGGGGGTGAATAATTCACCCCTCCACTTT,CASSPQGVNNSPLHF,TRBJ1-6,TRBD1,TRBV19,-
TGTGCCAGCAGTTCCGGACTAGCGGGGGAGACCCAGTACTTC,CASSSGLAGETQYF,TRBJ2-5,TRBD2,TRBV27,-
TGTGCCAGCAGTACACAGGGGGCCGACGAGCAGTACTTC,CASSTQGADEQYF,TRBJ2-7,TRBD1,TRBV5-4,-
TGTGCCAGCAGTTTGGGACAGCAACAAGAGACCCAGTACTTC,CASSLGQQQETQYF,TRBJ2-5,TRBD1,TRBV27,-
TGCGCCAGCCGGGACACCGGCGATGGCTACACCTTC,CASRDTGDGYTF,TRBJ1-2,-,TRBV5-1,-
TGTGCCAGCAAGAATTCCGGGACAGCCTACGAGCAGTACTTC,CASKNSGTAYEQYF,TRBJ2-7,TRBD1,TRBV6-1,-
TGTTCCAGCAGCTTAGACTATTGGATAGCGGGGGGCGCTCAGCCCCAGCATTTT,CSSSLDYWIAGGAQPQHF,TRBJ1-5,-,TRBV7-9,once
TGCAGCGCTGGGGCCACTGAAGCTTTCTTT,CSAGATEAFF,TRBJ1-1,-,TRBV29-1,once
TGTGCCAGCAGCTTAAGGACTAGCGGGGGGGGGAATGAGCAGTTCTTC,CASSLRTSGGGNEQFF,TRBJ2-1,TRBD2,TRBV7-6,-
TGTGCCAGCAGCTTGGCGGGACAGGGAACAAACACCATATATTTT,CASSLAGQGTNTIYF,TRBJ1-3,TRBD1,TRBV5-6,-
TGTGCCAGCAGCACGGGACAGGGTGGACACTATGGCTACACCTTC,CASSTGQGGHYGYTF,TRBJ1-2,TRBD1,TRBV13,-
TGTGCCTGGAGTCGGGGAGCCGAGCAGTACTTC,CAWSRGAEQYF,TRBJ2-7,-,TRBV30,-
TGTGCCAGCAGCAGTCTAGGTGTAACCGGGGAGCTGTTTTTT,CASSSLGVTGELFF,TRBJ2-2,-,TRBV14,-
TGTGCCAGCCAAGAGGGAGGCTCCTATAATTCACCCCTCCACTTT,CASQEGGSYNSPLHF,TRBJ1-6,-,TRBV19,-
TGTGCCACCAGCCTTGACAGGGGGGATTCTCAGCCCCAGCATTTT,CATSLDRGDSQPQHF,TRBJ1-5,TRBD1,TRBV15,-
TGTGCCAGCAGCCCCCGGACAGGAACTAATGAAAAACTGTTTTTT,CASSPRTGTNEKLFF,TRBJ1-4,TRBD1,TRBV5-6,-
TGTGCCTGGCTCCGGGACAGGGTACTATCCGGGGCCAACGTCCTGACTTTC,CAWLRDRVLSGANVLTF,TRBJ2-6,TRBD1,TRBV30,few
TGTGCCAGCAGTTTCGACAGGGCGTCTGGAAACACCATATATTTT,CASSFDRASGNTIYF,TRBJ1-3,TRBD1,TRBV2,-